Given below is one T cell receptor (beta chain) in context. CDR1 MNHEY and CDR2 SVGAGI come from the germline V gene. Trimming stripped 6 bases from V and 6 bases from J, with 12 bases between. This CDR3 spans 14 amino acids. RNA, once extracted, was reverse transcribed into cDNA for use as the sequencing template. Profiling relied on immunoSEQ multiplex PCR, and the TCRdb table lists in-frame clones only, not all of them. The sample shows some 130,000 clones, 53% of them seen only once. The treatment was: oral pan-JAK inhibitor, 5-10 mg twice daily. These data come from a study of CD8+ T cells in alopecia areata.

This chain connects TRBV6-5 to TRBJ2-6, with D perhaps matching TRBD1 (6 bases). Sequenced here: CD4+ T cells sorted from blood, sampled at week 4, from a patient treated with tofacitinib. The TCR was taken from a human donor with alopecia areata. The CDR3 DNA follows: TGTGCCAGCAGAACAGGGCTTGAGGCCAACGTCCTGACTTTC. Translated, it gives CASRTGLEANVLTF.